A single sample gave rise to the 14 T cell receptor beta chains below, sequenced in a study of cytomegalovirus exposure and HLA in healthy donors. In the PCR, 60 Vbeta and 13 Jbeta primers were used. The assay was immunoSEQ multiplex PCR, and TCRdb's table has in-frame clones only and misses some. There are roughly 150,000 clones in the sample; roughly 72% occur only once, and approximately 1.5% lies in the top ten. The sample comprised PBMCs. Every receptor here comes from a man between 40 and 49 years old in good health and CMV-seronegative.

V gene TRBV27 combines with J gene TRBJ1-1, with a tentative D call TRBD1 (6 bases). CDR3 length equals 15 residues. The V gene's germline CDR1 is MNHEY and CDR2 SMNVEV (reference sequence). V lost 5 bases and J lost 1, with 14 bases in between. CDR3 loop: CASSPTGIANTEAFF. The CDR3 DNA follows: TGTGCCAGCAGTCCTACAGGGATCGCGAACACTGAAGCTTTCTTT.

The rearrangement links TRBV9 to TRBJ1-2, with D perhaps matching TRBD1 (5 bases). Germline V lookup: CDR1 SGDLS, CDR2 YYNGEE. The CDR3 runs 14 residues. V lost 0 bases to trimming and J lost 5 bases, with 11 bases between them. As DNA, the CDR3 is TGTGCCAGCAGCGTAGTCCCGACAGATTATGGCTACACCTTC. Encoded protein: CASSVVPTDYGYTF.

The table lists this clone with a few counts. J is TRBJ2-1 and V is TRBV9, with D maybe TRBD2 (5 bases). The CDR3 loop spans 15 amino acids. Trimming took off 0 bases at V and 5 bases at J, with 12 bases between the two ends. The germline CDR1 and CDR2 sequences are SGDLS and YYNGEE. In nucleotides, the CDR3 is TGTGCCAGCAGCGTAGAGGCTAGCCTGGACAATGAGCAGTTCTTC. As protein: CASSVEASLDNEQFF.

With respect to this clone: A junction end diverges from the germline sequence, so it may reflect a read error. The chain joins TRBV7-9 to TRBJ1-2; a weak D match, TRBD1 (5 bases). Germline loops: CDR1 SEHNR, CDR2 FQNEAQ (reference sequence). The CDR3 covers 16 residues. The CDR3 region is CSSSPPVLGGDDGYTF. The CDR3 DNA is TGTTCCAGCAGCCCCCCGGTGTTGGGGGGGGATGATGGCTACACCTTC.

The rearrangement joins TRBV10-2 to TRBJ2-1; a possible D gene is TRBD2 (6 bases). This CDR3 contains 14 residues. Trimming took 3 bases from V and 2 from J, leaving 8 bases between them. CDR1 and CDR2 from the germline V gene are WSHSY and SAAADI. CDR3 DNA: TGCGCCAGCAGTGAAAGGACTACCTACAATGAGCAGTTCTTC. Translated, it gives CASSERTTYNEQFF.

The genes are TRBV7-9 and TRBJ2-3; maybe TRBD1 (5 bases). The V end was cut by 7 bases, the J end by 5 bases, with 10 bases between. The CDR3 sequence is 12 residues long. Germline V CDR1 and CDR2: SEHNR, FQNEAQ (reference sequence). The chain's CDR3 is CASIQGVDTQYF. CDR3 DNA sequence: TGTGCCAGCATCCAGGGCGTAGATACGCAGTATTTT. Full variable domain (outside the CDR3, taken from reference TRBV7-9 and TRBJ2-3): DTGVSQNPRHKITKRGQNVTFRCDPISEHNRLYWYRQTLGQGPEFLTYFQNEAQLEKSRLLSDRFSAERPKGSFSTLEIQRTEQGDSAMYLCASIQGVDTQYFGPGTRLTVL.

With respect to this clone: A junction end diverges from the germline sequence, so it may reflect a read error. This sample also contains other DNA sequences that code for the same CDR3. The rearrangement links TRBV14 to TRBJ2-5; 8 bases match TRBD2. The CDR3 runs 15 residues. Germline lookup yields CDR1 SGHDN and CDR2 FVKESK. The CDR3 reads CASSQVTSGGGTQYF. CDR3 coding DNA: TGTGCCAGCAGCCAAGTTACTAGCGGTGGAGGGACCCAATACTTC.

V usage is TRBV5-1 and J usage is TRBJ2-3; 8 positions agree with TRBD2. The CDR3 consists of 16 residues. With 3 bases clipped from V and 5 bases from J, the junction kept 11 bases outside the gene matches. CDR1 is SGHRS, CDR2 YFSETQ, per germline. CDR3: CASSSDSGKGKDTQYF. CDR3 bases: TGCGCCAGCAGCTCCGATAGCGGGAAGGGAAAAGATACGCAGTATTTT.

The chain is built from TRBV2 and TRBJ1-2; 7 nucleotides line up with TRBD1. The CDR3 sequence is 13 residues long. V trimming: 7 bases; J trimming: 5 bases; junction bases outside the gene matches: 7. Looked up from germline, CDR1 is SNHLY and CDR2 is FYNNEI. The CDR3 is CASTGTGEYGYTF. CDR3 nucleotides: TGTGCCAGCACCGGAACAGGGGAATATGGCTACACCTTC.

The V call is TRBV2, the J call TRBJ2-1; a weak D match, TRBD1 (6 bases). V gave up 5 bases and J gave up 6 bases, with 11 bases separating them. This CDR3 spans 13 amino acids. Germline loops: CDR1 SNHLY, CDR2 FYNNEI. CDR3 in amino acids: CASSFPGANEQFF. In nucleotides, the CDR3 is TGTGCCAGCAGTTTTCCAGGGGCCAATGAGCAGTTCTTC.

The chain joins TRBV5-4 to TRBJ1-1; possible D gene TRBD1, 5 bases. The CDR3 is 15 amino acids. V was clipped by 4 bases and J by 2 bases, with 15 bases between them. The germline gives CDR1 SGHNT, CDR2 YYREEE (reference sequence). CDR3 residues: CASSQPRGENTEAFF. DNA of the CDR3: TGTGCCAGCAGCCAACCTCGGGGGGAAAACACTGAAGCTTTCTTT.

This sequence joins TRBV11-1 and TRBJ1-4; 10 nucleotides agree with TRBD1. Germline V CDR1 and CDR2: SGHAT, FQDESV (reference sequence). This CDR3 has 15 amino acids. The J segment lost 5 bases and the V segment lost 5 bases, leaving 5 bases of the junction unmatched. The CDR3 loop is CASSIDRGRNEKLFF. The DNA for the CDR3 is TGTGCCAGCAGCATTGACAGGGGGCGCAATGAAAAACTGTTTTTT.

The chain joins TRBV5-1 to TRBJ1-4; TRBD1 aligns across 7 bases. Germline CDR1 and CDR2: SGHRS and YFSETQ. This CDR3 has 15 residues. With V trimmed by 0 bases and J by 8 bases, 7 bases remained unmatched. CDR3 nucleotide sequence: TGCGCCAGCAGCTTGGCCCAAGGGGGCGAGGAAAAACTGTTTTTT. Translating gives CASSLAQGGEEKLFF. The full variable domain, rest sourced from reference TRBV5-1 and TRBJ1-4, is KAGVTQTPRYLIKTRGQQVTLSCSPISGHRSVSWYQQTPGQGLQFLFEYFSETQRNKGNFPGRFSGRQFSNSRSEMNVSTLELGDSALYLCASSLAQGGEEKLFFGSGTQLSVL.

This clone was picked up a small number of times. The chain carries TRBV7-8 and TRBJ1-5; 12 bases line up with TRBD1. Trimming removed 2 bases from V and 6 bases from J; junction bases left unmatched: 2. In germline, CDR1 is SGHVS, CDR2 FQNEAQ. This CDR3 spans 15 amino acids. CDR3 protein: CASSLRDRGLQPQHF. In DNA form, the CDR3 reads TGTGCCAGCAGCTTACGGGACAGGGGGCTTCAGCCCCAGCATTTT.